The 9 T cell receptor beta chains in this list originate from one sample, sequenced in a study of blood T cells in healthy people across ages. Next came a second PCR, run for about 7 to 12 cycles, which used a sample-barcoded 5' primer along with a J-beta primer mix. Each CDR3 protein gets one entry after TCRdb re-called the 5' RACE reads with MiXCR. The sample lists approximately 780,000 distinct CDR3 sequences, around a quarter seen once, with less than 3.5% in the top ten. These data were also filed under a second study, of T cells of mothers and their children.

Sample: blood. The receptors shown here come from a boy between 5 and 17 years old in good health.

This clonotype was observed a few times. The chain employs TRBV29-1 and TRBJ2-4; 9 bases agree with TRBD1. CDR3 size: 17 residues. CDR1 and CDR2 (germline): SQVTM, ANQGSEA. V trimming: 1 base; J trimming: 3 bases; junction bases outside the gene matches: 10. DNA for the CDR3: TGCAGCGTTGAAGGGACAGGGGCCCTAACTCGCAAAAACATTCAGTACTTC. Translation: CSVEGTGALTRKNIQYF.

The V and J genes are TRBV19 and TRBJ1-2; D gene ambiguous. Germline CDR1 and CDR2: LNHDA and SQIVND (reference sequence). The CDR3 sequence is 13 residues long. Trimming took off 3 bases at V and 4 bases at J, with 9 bases between the two ends. The CDR3 nucleotides are TGTGCCAGTAGTATCGGATACCGCTATGGCTACACCTTC. Its translation is CASSIGYRYGYTF.

The chain combines TRBV13 with TRBJ1-4; D possibly corresponds to TRBD1 (5 bases). This CDR3 is built from 16 residues. The V and J ends lost 2 bases and 5 bases respectively, with 15 bases between them. CDR1 is PRHDT and CDR2 is FYEKMQ in the germline V gene (reference sequence). CDR3 region: CASSLRRGRGNEKLFF. CDR3 coding DNA: TGTGCCAGCAGCTTAAGGAGGGGCCGGGGAAATGAAAAACTGTTTTTT. Full variable domain (missing parts from reference TRBV13 and TRBJ1-4): AAGVIQSPRHLIKEKRETATLKCYPIPRHDTVYWYQQGPGQDPQFLISFYEKMQSDKGSIPDRFSAQQFSDYHSELNMSSLELGDSALYFCASSLRRGRGNEKLFFGSGTQLSVL.

This clonotype was seen more than once but under ten times. The chain couples TRBV29-1 to TRBJ1-2; 7 nucleotides line up with TRBD1. In germline, CDR1 is SQVTM, CDR2 ANQGSEA. V lost 6 bases and J lost 2; bases outside the gene matches: 12. The CDR3 contains 15 residues. CDR3 nucleotide sequence: TGCAGCGTCCGGGACAGAGGGTTACTCAACTATGGCTACACCTTC. It encodes CSVRDRGLLNYGYTF.

The genes are TRBV7-9 and TRBJ2-7; D is possibly TRBD1 (5 bases). Germline CDR1 SEHNR, CDR2 FQNEAQ (reference sequence). The CDR3 is made up of 13 amino acids. The V end was cut by 3 bases, the J end by 6 bases, with 12 bases between. Written as DNA, the CDR3 is TGTGCCAGCAGCTTTCCGAAGGGGTTCGAGCAGTACTTC. It codes for CASSFPKGFEQYF.

This clonotype occurred a few times. The chain carries TRBV7-3 and TRBJ2-1; TRBD2 agrees at 8 bases. Germline-derived CDR1 and CDR2 are SGHTA and FQGTGA. V lost 5 bases, J lost 4 bases, and 10 bases stayed unmatched. The CDR3 contains 16 residues. CDR3 DNA: TGTGCCAGCAGCCCGGGGGCGGGGGGTTTTTACAATGAGCAGTTCTTC. It encodes CASSPGAGGFYNEQFF.

This clonotype has only a few counts. The rearrangement links TRBV7-6 to TRBJ2-3; D might be TRBD2 (5 bases). The CDR3 sequence is 16 residues long. Germline V gene sequence: CDR1 SGHVS, CDR2 FNYEAQ. Trimming removed 2 bases from V and 5 bases from J, with 17 bases in between. The CDR3 is CASSLSGDSSGDTQYF. CDR3 coding DNA: TGTGCCAGCAGCTTAAGCGGAGATAGCTCGGGAGATACGCAGTATTTT.

J is TRBJ2-3 and V is TRBV7-9; D might be TRBD1 (5 bases). The ends were cut back, 6 bases at V and 2 bases at J, with 12 bases in the middle. CDR1 and CDR2 from the germline V gene are SEHNR and FQNEAQ (reference sequence). The CDR3 has 14 residues. The CDR3 DNA follows: TGTGCCAGCAGTAGACAGAGACTCACAGATACGCAGTATTTT. This translates into CASSRQRLTDTQYF.

This clonotype was seen repeatedly, ten times or more. The chain couples TRBV5-6 to TRBJ1-4; D is possibly TRBD1 (5 bases). This CDR3 region has 14 residues. CDR1 and CDR2 (germline): SGHDT, YYEEEE. V dropped 0 bases and J dropped 8 bases, with 11 bases sitting between them. The CDR3 here is CASSLGRGYEKLFF. As DNA, the CDR3 is TGTGCCAGCAGCTTGGGGAGGGGTTACGAAAAACTGTTTTTT.